The entry below describes one TCR beta chain. The sample is drawn from a study of control samples from healthy donors and cancer patients. The ends were cut back, 0 bases at V and 1 base at J, with 10 bases in the middle. The CDR3 consists of 15 residues. The germline V gene encodes CDR1 GTSNPN and CDR2 SVGIG (reference sequence). Sequencing used immunoSEQ multiplex PCR; TCRdb keeps in-frame clones, though not all of them. The data hold 80,000 to 100,000 clones, with 80% to 90% observed a single time. Sequencing input: blood. The receptor comes from a young man in good health. V gene TRBV30 combines with J gene TRBJ1-3; no clear D. CDR3 nucleotides: TGTGCCTGGAGTGTCGGAGGGTTATCTGGAAACACCATATATTTT. Translated, it gives CAWSVGGLSGNTIYF. Complete variable domain (other parts from reference TRBV30 and TRBJ1-3): SQTIHQWPATLVQPVGSPLSLECTVEGTSNPNLYWYRQAAGRGLQLLFYSVGIGQISSEVPQNLSASRPQDRQFILSSKKLLLSDSGFYLCAWSVGGLSGNTIYFGEGSWLTVV.